This T cell receptor beta chain came from a study of blood T cell repertoires in COVID-19. Study summary: Donors in the United States, Italy and Spain gave samples during acute or convalescent COVID-19. Sources were T cells, B-cell-depleted T cells, or PBMCs; the material itself was cDNA or gDNA.

In the source study's methods: Scientists estimated how many nucleated cells there were by amplifying reference gene primers. Profiling relied on immunoSEQ multiplex PCR, and the TCRdb table lists in-frame clones only, not all of them. For V, J and clone size, that table is used; D and trimming come from the DNA. The repertoire holds some 150,000 clones, with about nine tenths as singletons. Germline CDR1 is SGDLS and CDR2 is YYNGEE. Germline trimming cut 3 bases from V and 6 bases from J; bases unmatched to any gene: 13. The CDR3 spans 16 residues. This receptor was obtained from a woman between 50 and 59 years old with acute or convalescent COVID-19. The rearrangement uses TRBV9 and TRBJ1-2, with TRBD1 matching 8 bases. The sample was peripheral blood. CDR3 coding DNA: TGTGCCAGCAGCGGTGACAGGGGCCGGGAAGGTAATGGCTACACCTTC. This codes for CASSGDRGREGNGYTF.